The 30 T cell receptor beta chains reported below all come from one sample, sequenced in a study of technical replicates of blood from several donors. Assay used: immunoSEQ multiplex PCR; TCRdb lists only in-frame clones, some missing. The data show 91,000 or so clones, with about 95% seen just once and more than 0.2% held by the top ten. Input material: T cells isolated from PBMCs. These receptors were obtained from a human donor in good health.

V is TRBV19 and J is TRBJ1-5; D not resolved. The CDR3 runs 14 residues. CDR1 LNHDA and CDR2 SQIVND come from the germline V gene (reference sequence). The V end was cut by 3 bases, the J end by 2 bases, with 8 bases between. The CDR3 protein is CASSIRRGNQPQHF. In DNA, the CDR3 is TGTGCCAGTAGTATTAGGAGGGGCAATCAGCCCCAGCATTTT.

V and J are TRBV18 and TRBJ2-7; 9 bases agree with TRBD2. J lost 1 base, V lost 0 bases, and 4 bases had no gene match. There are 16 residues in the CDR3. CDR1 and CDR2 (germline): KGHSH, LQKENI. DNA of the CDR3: TGTGCCAGCTCACCACCGGTACTAGCGGGTTCCTACGAGCAGTACTTC. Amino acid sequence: CASSPPVLAGSYEQYF.

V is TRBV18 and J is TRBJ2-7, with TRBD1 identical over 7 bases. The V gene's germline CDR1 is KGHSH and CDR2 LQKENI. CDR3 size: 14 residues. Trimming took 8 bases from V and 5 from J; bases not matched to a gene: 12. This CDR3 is CASARQGLENEQYF. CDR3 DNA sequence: TGTGCCAGCGCCCGACAGGGTTTGGAGAACGAGCAGTACTTC.

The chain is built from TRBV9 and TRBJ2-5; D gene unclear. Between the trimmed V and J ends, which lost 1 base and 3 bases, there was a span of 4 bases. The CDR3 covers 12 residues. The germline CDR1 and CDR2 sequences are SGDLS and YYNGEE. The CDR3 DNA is TGTGCCAGCAGCGTACAGGAAGAGACCCAGTACTTC. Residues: CASSVQEETQYF.

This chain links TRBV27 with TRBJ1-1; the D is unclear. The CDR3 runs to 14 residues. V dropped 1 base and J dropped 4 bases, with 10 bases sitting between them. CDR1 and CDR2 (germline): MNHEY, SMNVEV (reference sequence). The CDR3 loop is CASSLYQARTEAFF. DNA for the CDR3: TGTGCCAGCAGTTTATACCAGGCGCGCACTGAAGCTTTCTTT.

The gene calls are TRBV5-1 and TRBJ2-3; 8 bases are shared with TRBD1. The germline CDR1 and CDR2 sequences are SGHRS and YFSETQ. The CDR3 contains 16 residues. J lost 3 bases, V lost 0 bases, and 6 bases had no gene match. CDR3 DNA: TGCGCCAGCAGCTTGGTCTCAGGACAGGGAACAGATACGCAGTATTTT. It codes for CASSLVSGQGTDTQYF.

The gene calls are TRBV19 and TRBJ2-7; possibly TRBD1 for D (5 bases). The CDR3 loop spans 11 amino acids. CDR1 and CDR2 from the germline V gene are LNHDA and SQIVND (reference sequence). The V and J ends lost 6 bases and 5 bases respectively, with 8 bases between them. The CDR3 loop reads CASRKGDEQYF. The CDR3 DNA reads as TGTGCCAGTAGAAAAGGGGACGAGCAGTACTTC.

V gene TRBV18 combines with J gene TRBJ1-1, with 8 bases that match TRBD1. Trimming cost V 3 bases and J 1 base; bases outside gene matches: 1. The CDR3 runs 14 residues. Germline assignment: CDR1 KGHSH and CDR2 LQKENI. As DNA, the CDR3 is TGTGCCAGCTCACCTGGGACAGGGAACACTGAAGCTTTCTTT. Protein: CASSPGTGNTEAFF.

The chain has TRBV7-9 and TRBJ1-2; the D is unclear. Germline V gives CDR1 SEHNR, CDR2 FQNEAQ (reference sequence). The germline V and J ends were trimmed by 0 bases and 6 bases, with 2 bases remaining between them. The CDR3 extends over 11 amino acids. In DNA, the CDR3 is TGTGCCAGCAGCTTAGCCGATGGCTACACCTTC. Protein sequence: CASSLADGYTF.

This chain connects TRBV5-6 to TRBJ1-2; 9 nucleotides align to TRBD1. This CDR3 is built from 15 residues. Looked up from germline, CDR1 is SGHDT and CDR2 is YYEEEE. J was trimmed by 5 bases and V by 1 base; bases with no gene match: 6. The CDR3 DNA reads TGTGCCAGCAGCTTGTCCACCGGGACAGGGTATGGCTACACCTTC. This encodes CASSLSTGTGYGYTF.

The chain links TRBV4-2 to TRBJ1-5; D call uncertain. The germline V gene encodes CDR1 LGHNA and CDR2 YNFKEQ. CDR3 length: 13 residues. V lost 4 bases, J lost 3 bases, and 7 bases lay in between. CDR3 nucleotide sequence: TGTGCCAGCAGCCCGTTAATCAATCAGCCCCAGCATTTT. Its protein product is CASSPLINQPQHF.

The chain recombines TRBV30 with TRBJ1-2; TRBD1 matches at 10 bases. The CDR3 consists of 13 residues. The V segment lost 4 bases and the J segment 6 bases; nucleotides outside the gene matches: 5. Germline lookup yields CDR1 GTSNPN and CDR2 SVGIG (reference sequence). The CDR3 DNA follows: TGTGCCTGGAAGAGACAGGGGGCCAATGGCTACACCTTC. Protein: CAWKRQGANGYTF. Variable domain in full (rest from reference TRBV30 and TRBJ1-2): SQTIHQWPATLVQPVGSPLSLECTVEGTSNPNLYWYRQAAGRGLQLLFYSVGIGQISSEVPQNLSASRPQDRQFILSSKKLLLSDSGFYLCAWKRQGANGYTFGSGTRLTVV.

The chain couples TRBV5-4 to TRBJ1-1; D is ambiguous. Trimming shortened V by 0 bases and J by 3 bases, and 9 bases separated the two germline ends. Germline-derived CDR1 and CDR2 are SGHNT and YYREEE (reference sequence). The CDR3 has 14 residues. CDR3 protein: CASSLAPSDTEAFF. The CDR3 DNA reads TGTGCCAGCAGCTTGGCCCCCAGTGACACTGAAGCTTTCTTT.

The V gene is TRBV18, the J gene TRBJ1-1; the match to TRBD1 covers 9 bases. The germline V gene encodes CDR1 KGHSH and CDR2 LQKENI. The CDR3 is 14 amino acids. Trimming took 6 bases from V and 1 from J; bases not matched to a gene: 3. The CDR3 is CASSGQGGNTEAFF. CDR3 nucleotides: TGTGCCAGCTCGGGACAGGGAGGGAACACTGAAGCTTTCTTT.

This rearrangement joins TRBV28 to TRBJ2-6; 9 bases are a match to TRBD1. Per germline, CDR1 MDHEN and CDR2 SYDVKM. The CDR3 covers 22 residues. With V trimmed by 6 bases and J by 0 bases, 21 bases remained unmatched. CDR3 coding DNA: TGTGCCAGCAGCCCCGATCTGGGGGACAGGGAATTTGGGAGCTCTGGGGCCAACGTCCTGACTTTC. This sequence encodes CASSPDLGDREFGSSGANVLTF.

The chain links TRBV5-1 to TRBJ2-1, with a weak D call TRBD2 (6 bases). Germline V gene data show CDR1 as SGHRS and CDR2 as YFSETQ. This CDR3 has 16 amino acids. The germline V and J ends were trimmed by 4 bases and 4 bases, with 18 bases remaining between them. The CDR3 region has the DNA TGCGCCAGCAGCCCCGTTAGTAGCGGAAGATACAATGAGCAGTTCTTC. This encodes CASSPVSSGRYNEQFF.

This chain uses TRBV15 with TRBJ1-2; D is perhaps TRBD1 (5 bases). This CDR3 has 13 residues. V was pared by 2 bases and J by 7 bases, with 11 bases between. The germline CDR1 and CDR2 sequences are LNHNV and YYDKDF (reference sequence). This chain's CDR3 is CATSRLRDTGYTF. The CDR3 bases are TGTGCCACCAGCAGACTCAGGGATACTGGCTACACCTTC.

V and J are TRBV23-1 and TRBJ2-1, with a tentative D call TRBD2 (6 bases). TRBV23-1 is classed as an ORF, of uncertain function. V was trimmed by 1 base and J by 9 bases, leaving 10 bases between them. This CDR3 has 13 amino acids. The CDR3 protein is CASSQFIGGEQFF. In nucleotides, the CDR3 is TGCGCCAGCAGTCAATTCATCGGGGGTGAGCAGTTCTTC.

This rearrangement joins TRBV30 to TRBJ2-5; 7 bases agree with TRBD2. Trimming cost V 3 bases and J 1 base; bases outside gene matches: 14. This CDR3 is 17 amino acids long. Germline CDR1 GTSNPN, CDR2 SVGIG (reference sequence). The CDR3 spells CAWSPGVYRGVQETQYF. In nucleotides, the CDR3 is TGTGCCTGGAGCCCAGGAGTCTACCGGGGGGTCCAAGAGACCCAGTACTTC. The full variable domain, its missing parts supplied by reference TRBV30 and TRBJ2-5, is SQTIHQWPATLVQPVGSPLSLECTVEGTSNPNLYWYRQAAGRGLQLLFYSVGIGQISSEVPQNLSASRPQDRQFILSSKKLLLSDSGFYLCAWSPGVYRGVQETQYFGPGTRLLVL.

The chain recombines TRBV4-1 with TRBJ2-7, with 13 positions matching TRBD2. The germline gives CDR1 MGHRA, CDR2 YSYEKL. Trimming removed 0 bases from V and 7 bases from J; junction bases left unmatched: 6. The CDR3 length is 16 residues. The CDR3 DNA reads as TGCGCCAGCAGCCAAGAAAGAACTAGCGGGGGGGCTGAGCAGTACTTC. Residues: CASSQERTSGGAEQYF.

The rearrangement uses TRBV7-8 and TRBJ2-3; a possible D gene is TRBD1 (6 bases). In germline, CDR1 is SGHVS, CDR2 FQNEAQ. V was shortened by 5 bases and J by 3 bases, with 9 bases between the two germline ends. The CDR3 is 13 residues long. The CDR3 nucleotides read TGTGCCAGCAGCCCACAGGGAACAGATACGCAGTATTTT. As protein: CASSPQGTDTQYF.

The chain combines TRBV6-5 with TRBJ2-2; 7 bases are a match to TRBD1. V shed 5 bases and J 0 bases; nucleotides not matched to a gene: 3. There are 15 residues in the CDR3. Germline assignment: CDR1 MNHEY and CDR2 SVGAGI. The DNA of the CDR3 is TGTGCCAGCAGTACCGGGACAGCGAACACCGGGGAGCTGTTTTTT. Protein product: CASSTGTANTGELFF.

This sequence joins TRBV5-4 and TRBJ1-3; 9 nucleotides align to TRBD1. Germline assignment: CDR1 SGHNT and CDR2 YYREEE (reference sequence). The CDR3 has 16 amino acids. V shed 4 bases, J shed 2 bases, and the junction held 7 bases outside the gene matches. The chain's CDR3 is CASSLRDRVAGNTIYF. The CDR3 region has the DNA TGTGCCAGCAGCCTACGGGACAGGGTTGCTGGAAACACCATATATTTT.

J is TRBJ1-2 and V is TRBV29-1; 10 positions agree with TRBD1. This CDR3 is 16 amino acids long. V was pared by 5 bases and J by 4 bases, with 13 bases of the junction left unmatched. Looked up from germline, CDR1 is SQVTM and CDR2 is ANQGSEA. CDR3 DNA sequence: TGCAGCGTTCAGAGGACAGGGGGTGATAGACTCTATGGCTACACCTTC. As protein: CSVQRTGGDRLYGYTF.

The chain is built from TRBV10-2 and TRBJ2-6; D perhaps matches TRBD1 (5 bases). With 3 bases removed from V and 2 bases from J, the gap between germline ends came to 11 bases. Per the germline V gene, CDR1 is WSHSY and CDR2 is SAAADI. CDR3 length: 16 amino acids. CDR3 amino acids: CASSERQPTGANVLTF. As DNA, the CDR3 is TGCGCCAGCAGTGAAAGACAGCCAACTGGGGCCAACGTCCTGACTTTC.

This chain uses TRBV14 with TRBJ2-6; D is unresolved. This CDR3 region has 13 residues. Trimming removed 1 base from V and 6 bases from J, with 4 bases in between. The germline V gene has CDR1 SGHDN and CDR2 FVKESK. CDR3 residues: CASSQGQANVLTF. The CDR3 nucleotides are TGTGCCAGCAGCCAAGGACAGGCCAACGTCCTGACTTTC.

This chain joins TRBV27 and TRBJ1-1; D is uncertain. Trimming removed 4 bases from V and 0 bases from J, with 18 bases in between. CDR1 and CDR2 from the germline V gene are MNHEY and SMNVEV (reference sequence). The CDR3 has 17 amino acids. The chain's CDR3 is CASSSLWRAGMNTEAFF. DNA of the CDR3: TGTGCCAGCAGTTCCCTCTGGAGAGCCGGTATGAACACTGAAGCTTTCTTT.

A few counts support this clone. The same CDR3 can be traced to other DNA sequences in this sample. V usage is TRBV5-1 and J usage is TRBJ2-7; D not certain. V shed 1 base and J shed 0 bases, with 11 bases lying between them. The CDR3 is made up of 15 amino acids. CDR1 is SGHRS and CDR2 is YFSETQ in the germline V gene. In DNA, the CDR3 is TGCGCCAGCAGCTTGAGCTCGGGTAGCTCCTACGAGCAGTACTTC. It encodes CASSLSSGSSYEQYF.

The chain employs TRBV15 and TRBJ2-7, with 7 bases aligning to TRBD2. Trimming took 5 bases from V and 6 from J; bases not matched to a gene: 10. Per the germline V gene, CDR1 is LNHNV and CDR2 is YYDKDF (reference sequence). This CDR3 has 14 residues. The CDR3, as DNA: TGTGCCACCAGCGTAGGGAGGGAGGGCAGCGAGCAGTACTTC. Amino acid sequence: CATSVGREGSEQYF. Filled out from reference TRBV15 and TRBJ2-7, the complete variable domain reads DAMVIQNPRYQVTQFGKPVTLSCSQTLNHNVMYWYQQKSSQAPKLLFHYYDKDFNNEADTPDNFQSRRPNTSFCFLDIRSPGLGDTAMYLCATSVGREGSEQYFGPGTRLTVT.

CDR3 coding DNA: TGTGCCAGCAGTTTATCTGGGCAGCCGATCTACGAGCAGTACTTC. Translated, it gives CASSLSGQPIYEQYF. The chain joins TRBV27 to TRBJ2-7; D not resolved. This CDR3 is 15 amino acids long. Germline values: CDR1 MNHEY, CDR2 SMNVEV (reference sequence). The ends were cut back, 0 bases at V and 3 bases at J, with 12 bases in the middle.